The subject of this entry is one T cell receptor (beta chain). Its antigen is not identified. The source of the sample is a study of T cells expressing NK-cell markers. Background on the study: Sorted CD3+CD56+NKG2C+, CD3+CD56+NKG2C- and CD3+CD56-NKG2C+ T cells supplied TCR beta repertoires. Overall study findings and caveats: In several donors, dominant clonotypes made up about 25-60.1% of CD3+CD56-NKG2C+ cells. The study found dominant NKG2C+ clonotypes at roughly 1.0-7.0% of CD8+ T cells in roughly six donors.

The CDR3 spans 14 residues. Germline V lookup: CDR1 SGHTA, CDR2 FQGNSA. 5'RACE template switching built TCR beta cDNA with unique molecular identifiers. With the 5' RACE reads reprocessed, TCRdb shows one record per CDR3 protein and no DNA. The sample table sets out roughly 180,000 distinct CDR3 sequences. Sequencing used blood T cells: a sorted CD56 or NKG2C T cell subset, CD4+ or CD8+ T cells, or bulk PBMC T cells (not recorded which). This sequence originates from a woman aged 18 to 75 in good health. The chain carries TRBV7-2 and TRBJ2-5; the D gene TCRdb calls, TRBD1, cannot be checked with no DNA. CDR3 sequence: CASSRDRNQETQYF.